This T cell receptor (beta chain) appears in the sequencing data of a study of beta chain features in type 1 diabetes. After removal of 2 bases from V and 8 bases from J, the junction contained 3 bases not matched to a gene. Germline V gene sequence: CDR1 SGHVS, CDR2 FNYEAQ. CDR3 length: 14 amino acids. As every portion of the isolated RNA was reverse transcribed, the sequencing read expressed TCRB transcripts. The data were produced by immunoSEQ multiplex PCR, yet TCRdb's version contains in-frame clones alone and is incomplete. The top ten hold 0.02% to 0.03% of the sample, which has 810,000 or so clones, 15% to 20% seen once. Each of the sorted populations had a purity greater than 98%.

The clonotype comes from a woman aged 18-29 years in good health. The sample taken for sequencing was naive CD4+ T cells from blood. V gene TRBV7-6 combines with J gene TRBJ2-1; TRBD1 aligns across 10 bases. The CDR3 region is CASSLRGQGYEQFF. In nucleotides, the CDR3 is TGTGCCAGCAGCTTACGGGGACAGGGGTATGAGCAGTTCTTC. Filled out from reference TRBV7-6 and TRBJ2-1, the complete variable domain reads GAGVSQSPRYKVTKRGQDVALRCDPISGHVSLYWYRQALGQGPEFLTYFNYEAQQDKSGLPNDRFSAERPEGSISTLTIQRTEQRDSAMYRCASSLRGQGYEQFFGPGTRLTVL.